These 30 T cell receptor beta chains were sequenced from one sample in a study of T cell repertoires in cytomegalovirus infection (dated by TCRdb to between 2019 and 2020). The listed sequencing device is Illumina HiSeq 1500. In TCRdb, the public reads were trimmed at Q25 with fastp and aligned with MiXCR, with productive beta chains retained. A single entry per CDR3 protein holds the most common genes and DNA from its merged rows. The sample profile shows some 390,000 distinct CDR3 sequences; 15% to 20% of them were found once. 8.7% of the sample rests with the top ten. Sequenced sample: PBMCs. All receptors come from a human donor in good health (CMV status not recorded). Some clones in this sample may be carry-over from other donors' samples.

V gene TRBV2 combines with J gene TRBJ1-1; D not certain. V was cut by 7 bases and J by 1 base, with 7 bases left in between. CDR1 and CDR2 (germline): SNHLY, FYNNEI. CDR3 size: 12 residues. CDR3 sequence: CASTETNTEAFF. The DNA of the CDR3 is TGTGCCAGCACCGAAACGAACACTGAAGCTTTCTTT.

This chain uses TRBV12-3 or TRBV12-4 with TRBJ1-5, with D unclear. With 1 base removed from V and 5 bases from J, the gap between germline ends came to 6 bases. The CDR3 runs to 13 residues. CDR3 region: CASSLEEDQPQHF. The CDR3 bases are TGTGCCAGCAGTTTAGAAGAGGATCAGCCCCAGCATTTT.

This clonotype has ten or more counts. The chain combines TRBV7-2 with TRBJ2-5, with D hard to call. The germline V and J ends were trimmed by 5 bases and 2 bases, with 6 bases remaining between them. Germline values: CDR1 SGHTA, CDR2 FQGNSA. The CDR3 consists of 12 residues. CDR3 loop: CASSRGQETQYF. The CDR3 DNA reads as TGTGCCAGCAGCCGTGGGCAAGAGACCCAGTACTTC. The whole variable domain, remainder taken from reference TRBV7-2 and TRBJ2-5, is GAGVSQSPSNKVTEKGKDVELRCDPISGHTALYWYRQSLGQGLEFLIYFQGNSAPDKSGLPSDRFSAERTGGSVSTLTIQRTQQEDSAVYLCASSRGQETQYFGPGTRLLVL.

The J gene is TRBJ2-5, the V gene TRBV28, with TRBD1 matching over 8 bases. Per the germline V gene, CDR1 is MDHEN and CDR2 is SYDVKM. With 6 bases clipped from V and 5 bases from J, the junction kept 5 bases outside the gene matches. The CDR3 extends over 13 amino acids. This CDR3 reads CASSYRDRETQYF. DNA for the CDR3: TGTGCCAGCAGCTACAGGGACAGGGAGACCCAGTACTTC.

This clonotype has just a few counts. The chain recombines TRBV10-3 with TRBJ2-2, with a possible D match to TRBD2 (5 bases). The CDR3 runs 14 residues. Germline V gene sequence: CDR1 ENHRY, CDR2 SYGVKD. With 6 bases removed from V and 1 base from J, the gap between germline ends came to 9 bases. The CDR3: CAISPSGNTGELFF. Written as DNA, the CDR3 is TGTGCCATCAGCCCAAGCGGGAACACCGGGGAGCTGTTTTTT.

This clonotype was recorded at least ten times. The chain couples TRBV7-2 to TRBJ2-7; weak D call: TRBD1 (6 bases). CDR1 and CDR2 from the germline V gene are SGHTA and FQGNSA. Trimming shortened V by 3 bases and J by 0 bases, and 18 bases separated the two germline ends. The CDR3 spans 17 residues. Here the CDR3 reads CASSFKGETRYSYEQYF. CDR3 coding DNA: TGTGCCAGCAGCTTTAAGGGGGAGACCCGTTACTCCTACGAGCAGTACTTC.

J is TRBJ2-7 and V is TRBV28; no clear D. The CDR3 has 14 residues. Germline CDR1 is MDHEN and CDR2 is SYDVKM. V lost 3 bases to trimming and J lost 3 bases, with 12 bases between them. CDR3 sequence reads: CASSFFVSDYEQYF. The CDR3, as DNA: TGTGCCAGCAGTTTTTTCGTGAGTGACTACGAGCAGTACTTC.

This clonotype was seen only a few times. The chain employs TRBV2 and TRBJ2-1; D perhaps matches TRBD2 (6 bases). V lost 3 bases and J 7 bases, leaving 7 bases between the germline ends. This CDR3 comprises 12 residues. Germline assignment: CDR1 SNHLY and CDR2 FYNNEI. The CDR3 nucleotides are TGTGCCAGCAGTGAGGGGGGTAATGAGCAGTTCTTC. This sequence encodes CASSEGGNEQFF.

The chain joins TRBV2 to TRBJ2-2, with 8 bases aligning to TRBD1. The germline gives CDR1 SNHLY, CDR2 FYNNEI. The ends lost 8 bases at V and 6 bases at J; junction bases unmatched: 17. This CDR3 comprises 17 residues. The CDR3 DNA follows: TGTGCCAGCGTGCATTCCAGCCGGACAGGGCACCCCGGGGAGCTGTTTTTT. This sequence encodes CASVHSSRTGHPGELFF.

This clonotype came up once. The chain joins TRBV20-1 to TRBJ1-1; no reliable D call. The CDR3 contains 15 residues. CDR1 and CDR2 (germline): DFQATT, SNEGSKA (reference sequence). The V and J ends lost 2 bases and 3 bases respectively, with 16 bases between them. The DNA of the CDR3 is TGCAGTGCTAGACCCAGCGGGCGGCAGTACACTGAAGCTTTCTTT. Translation: CSARPSGRQYTEAFF.

The CDR3 sequence is CASRPAGGEETQYF. The CDR3 DNA is TGTGCCAGCAGGCCAGCGGGGGGCGAAGAGACCCAGTACTTC. This rearrangement joins TRBV9 to TRBJ2-5; 9 bases agree with TRBD2. Germline values: CDR1 SGDLS, CDR2 YYNGEE. V trimming: 5 bases; J trimming: 3 bases; junction bases outside the gene matches: 5. The CDR3 loop spans 14 amino acids.

This chain connects TRBV28 to TRBJ1-2; D may be TRBD1 (5 bases). Germline V gene lookup returns CDR1 MDHEN and CDR2 SYDVKM. Trimming took off 8 bases at V and 8 bases at J, with 18 bases between the two ends. The CDR3 sequence is 13 residues long. The CDR3 is CASHGPRVVGYTF. CDR3 coding DNA: TGTGCCAGCCACGGGCCCAGGGTGGTGGGCTACACCTTC.

This clonotype was counted ten times or more. This chain uses TRBV7-2 with TRBJ1-2; no firm D call. The germline V gene encodes CDR1 SGHTA and CDR2 FQGNSA. The CDR3 covers 14 residues. The V end lost 2 bases, the J end lost 0 bases, and 7 bases lay between the germline ends. CDR3 bases: TGTGCCAGCAGCTTACGGAGAACTAACTATGGCTACACCTTC. It specifies CASSLRRTNYGYTF.

The table lists this clonotype with a few counts. The chain is built from TRBV2 and TRBJ2-1; 8 bases fit TRBD2. Germline loops: CDR1 SNHLY, CDR2 FYNNEI. The junction had 13 bases not matched to a gene; V was cut back by 7 bases and J by 8 bases. The CDR3 has 15 amino acids. The CDR3 sequence: CASINPGLGSDEQFF. Here the CDR3 DNA reads TGTGCCAGCATAAATCCGGGACTAGGGTCAGATGAGCAGTTCTTC.

This clonotype was detected many times. The chain couples TRBV12-3 or TRBV12-4 to TRBJ2-1; unclear D gene. The CDR3 is made up of 11 amino acids. Trimming left V 5 bases short and J 10 bases short, with 9 bases between. The CDR3 DNA reads as TGTGCCAGCAGTCCCCGCCGGGAGCAGTTCTTC. Translation gives CASSPRREQFF.

The chain recombines TRBV7-9 with TRBJ2-5; 9 nucleotides line up with TRBD1. Per germline, CDR1 SEHNR and CDR2 FQNEAQ (reference sequence). Losses at the gene ends were 8 bases for V and 1 base for J; bases not matched to a gene: 5. There are 14 residues in the CDR3. The CDR3 region is CASVRDRAQETQYF. CDR3 nucleotide sequence: TGTGCCAGCGTCCGGGACAGGGCCCAAGAGACCCAGTACTTC.

This clonotype was seen repeatedly, ten times or more. The rearrangement uses TRBV7-2 and TRBJ2-1, with 7 bases identical to TRBD2. Trimming cost V 6 bases and J 4 bases; bases outside gene matches: 9. This CDR3 has 15 residues. Germline assignment: CDR1 SGHTA and CDR2 FQGNSA. The DNA of the CDR3 is TGTGCCAGCAGGTCTAGCGGAGCGAATTACAATGAGCAGTTCTTC. Its protein product is CASRSSGANYNEQFF. Drawing the rest from reference TRBV7-2 and TRBJ2-1, the complete variable domain is GAGVSQSPSNKVTEKGKDVELRCDPISGHTALYWYRQSLGQGLEFLIYFQGNSAPDKSGLPSDRFSAERTGGSVSTLTIQRTQQEDSAVYLCASRSSGANYNEQFFGPGTRLTVL.

This clonotype was found a few times. The V and J genes are TRBV20-1 and TRBJ2-3; D gene unclear. Trimming took off 1 base at V and 4 bases at J, with 3 bases between the two ends. Germline lookup yields CDR1 DFQATT and CDR2 SNEGSKA (reference sequence). This CDR3 has 11 amino acids. The CDR3 nucleotides are TGCAGTGCTAGAGCCCCAGATACGCAGTATTTT. Translated, it gives CSARAPDTQYF.

The chain combines TRBV11-2 with TRBJ2-3; D is unresolved. V lost 5 bases to trimming and J lost 6 bases, with 12 bases between them. The CDR3 has 13 amino acids. In germline, CDR1 is SGHAT, CDR2 FQNNGV. DNA of the CDR3: TGTGCCAGCAGCCAAACCTCCAGGGATACGCAGTATTTT. As protein: CASSQTSRDTQYF.

This clonotype has just a few counts. This chain's CDR3 is CATSDTGGANNEQFF. In DNA, the CDR3 is TGTGCCACCAGTGATACGGGGGGGGCGAACAATGAGCAGTTCTTC. The genes are TRBV24-1 and TRBJ2-1; 8 bases agree with TRBD2. The CDR3 length is 15 residues. From germline, CDR1 is KGHDR and CDR2 SFDVKD. The V and J ends lost 3 bases and 5 bases, in that order; junction bases with no gene match: 5.

The V call is TRBV27, the J call TRBJ1-6, with a tentative D call TRBD1 (5 bases). From germline, CDR1 is MNHEY and CDR2 SMNVEV (reference sequence). Trimming cost V 6 bases and J 3 bases, with 9 bases left between them. This CDR3 comprises 14 residues. The CDR3 loop is CASSATVYNSPLHF. The CDR3 DNA reads TGTGCCAGCAGCGCGACAGTCTATAATTCACCCCTCCACTTT.

This sequence joins TRBV28 and TRBJ2-5; D not resolved. The V gene lost 1 base and the J gene lost 7 bases, with 10 bases spanning the gap. Germline CDR1 and CDR2: MDHEN and SYDVKM. The CDR3 is 13 amino acids. CDR3 loop: CASSLSARTTQYF. In nucleotides, the CDR3 is TGTGCCAGCAGTTTATCAGCTCGGACGACCCAGTACTTC.

A few counts support this clonotype. The CDR3 is CASSEPDFYGYTF. CDR3 DNA sequence: TGTGCCAGCAGTGAGCCCGATTTCTATGGCTACACCTTC. The V and J genes are TRBV25-1 and TRBJ1-2; D not resolved. Germline-derived CDR1 and CDR2 are MGHDK and SYGVNS. The CDR3 spans 13 residues. Trimming left V 3 bases short and J 4 bases short, with 9 bases between.

The table lists this clonotype with a few counts. This chain's CDR3 is CASSEVADGTDTQYF. The CDR3 coding sequence is TGTGCCAGCAGTGAAGTCGCGGACGGCACAGATACGCAGTATTTT. V usage is TRBV2 and J usage is TRBJ2-3, with unresolved D. This CDR3 is built from 15 residues. V was clipped by 1 base and J by 1 base, with 9 bases between them. Germline V lookup: CDR1 SNHLY, CDR2 FYNNEI.

This clonotype has at least ten counts. The J gene is TRBJ2-7, the V gene TRBV12-3 or TRBV12-4; unclear D gene. The CDR3 is 12 residues long. Trimming removed 2 bases at V and 6 bases at J, with 8 bases between. The CDR3 DNA reads TGTGCCAGCAGTTTACCGGTCGGCGAGCAGTACTTC. Translation gives CASSLPVGEQYF.

The V gene is TRBV11-2, the J gene TRBJ1-1, with a tentative D call TRBD1 (5 bases). V lost 6 bases, J lost 1 base, and 12 bases lay in between. Germline V CDR1 and CDR2: SGHAT, FQNNGV. The CDR3 is 14 residues long. The CDR3 nucleotides are TGTGCCAGCAGAGCAGGGCTGTGGAACACTGAAGCTTTCTTT. It codes for CASRAGLWNTEAFF.

This clonotype was seen only a few times. The chain recombines TRBV6-6 with TRBJ1-1; D ambiguous. From germline, CDR1 is MNHNY and CDR2 SVGAGI (reference sequence). The CDR3 loop spans 16 amino acids. With 2 bases removed from V and 1 base from J, the gap between germline ends came to 14 bases. This chain's CDR3 is CASSYPQPGGNTEAFF. The CDR3 region has the DNA TGTGCCAGCAGTTACCCCCAACCAGGCGGGAACACTGAAGCTTTCTTT.

This chain connects TRBV6-5 to TRBJ2-5; D not certain. Trimming took 5 bases from V and 3 from J, leaving 19 bases between them. The CDR3 loop spans 16 amino acids. Germline CDR1 and CDR2: MNHEY and SVGAGI. CDR3 in amino acids: CASSLTHLGGKETQYF. CDR3 sequence (DNA): TGTGCCAGCAGTCTAACACATTTGGGCGGTAAAGAGACCCAGTACTTC.

This clonotype was seen ten or more times. The CDR3 sequence is CASSRGAPPGNEQFF. The CDR3 region has the DNA TGTGCCAGCAGCCGCGGGGCCCCGCCGGGGAATGAGCAGTTCTTC. The chain has TRBV7-9 and TRBJ2-1, with D tentatively TRBD2 (6 bases). The CDR3 has 15 amino acids. Trimming pared 5 bases from V and 7 bases from J, leaving 18 bases between. Germline V CDR1 and CDR2: SEHNR, FQNEAQ (reference sequence).

This clonotype appeared a single time. This sequence joins TRBV30 and TRBJ2-7; TRBD2 might be the D (5 bases). CDR1 is GTSNPN and CDR2 is SVGIG in the germline V gene (reference sequence). The V and J ends lost 3 bases and 1 base respectively, with 10 bases between them. The CDR3 sequence is 13 residues long. CDR3: CAWRKRESYEQYF. CDR3 sequence (DNA): TGTGCCTGGAGAAAGAGGGAATCCTACGAGCAGTACTTC.